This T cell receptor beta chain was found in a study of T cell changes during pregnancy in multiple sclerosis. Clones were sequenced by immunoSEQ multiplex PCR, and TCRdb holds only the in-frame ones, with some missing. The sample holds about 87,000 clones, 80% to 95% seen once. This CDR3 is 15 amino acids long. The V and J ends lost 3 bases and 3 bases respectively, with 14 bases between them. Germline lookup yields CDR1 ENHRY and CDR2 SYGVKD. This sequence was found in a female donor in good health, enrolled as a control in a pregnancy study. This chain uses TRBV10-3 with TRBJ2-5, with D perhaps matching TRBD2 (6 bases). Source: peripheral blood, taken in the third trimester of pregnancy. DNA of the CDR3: TGTGCCATCAGTGATAACCGGGACTTAGAAGAGACCCAGTACTTC. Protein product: CAISDNRDLEETQYF.